The rows below give T cell receptor beta chains drawn from one sample of a study of a mutant IDH1 vaccine in newly diagnosed glioma. The antigens these receptors bind are not known. Sequencing was performed with immunoSEQ multiplex PCR; in TCRdb, only in-frame clones are kept and a portion is missing. This table has approximately 61,000 clones, 75% to 85% appearing once. The specimen comprised PBMCs, sampled from a glioma patient whose treatment included an IDH1 peptide vaccine. The receptors originated from a middle-aged man with glioma. The CDR3 runs from the conserved cysteine through the conserved F or W. A D gene is named only where the DNA matches it firmly. Where a row states a size, it is once, few, many or the class of an expanded clone; other rows omit it.

TRBV7-9	NA	NA	12	TRBJ1-1	TGTGCCAGCCTCAGCGGGAGGTCTGAAGCTTTCTTT	CASLSGRSEAFF
TRBV4-3	TRBD1	few	16	TRBJ1-6	TGCGCCAGCAGCCAAGATCCTGGGACAGGGAGGTCACCCCTCCACTTT	CASSQDPGTGRSPLHF
TRBV7-9	NA	NA	14	TRBJ1-3	TGTGCCAGCAGCGCGACACTCTCTGGAAACACCATATATTTT	CASSATLSGNTIYF
TRBV19	NA	NA	14	TRBJ1-6	TGTGCCAGTAGCCTACAGGGTCAAAACTCACCCCTCCACTTT	CASSLQGQNSPLHF
TRBV7-2	NA	few	12	TRBJ2-3	TGTGCCAGCAGCGGCCGGGGGGCAGCGGAGTATTTT	CASSGRGAAEYF
TRBV28	NA	NA	13	TRBJ2-5	TGTGCCAGCAGTCCCGGGACTCAAGAGACCCAGTACTTC	CASSPGTQETQYF
TRBV19	NA	NA	14	TRBJ1-4	TGTGCCAGTAGTCCTTCCAATCGAAACGAAAAACTGTTTTTT	CASSPSNRNEKLFF
TRBV7-9	NA	NA	13	TRBJ1-1	TGTGCCAGCACCAACAGGAACCAGGGTGAAGCTTTCTTT	CASTNRNQGEAFF
TRBV27	NA	NA	14	TRBJ1-6	TGTGCCAGCAGTTTAGAGGGATTGGGCTCACCCCTCCACTTT	CASSLEGLGSPLHF
TRBV10-3	NA	NA	13	TRBJ2-7	TGTGCCATCAGTGACGGGGCAACCTACGAGCAGTACTTC	CAISDGATYEQYF
TRBV6-1	NA	NA	14	TRBJ1-5	TGTGCCAGCAGTGCCGGGGACAAGATACAGCCCCAGCATTTT	CASSAGDKIQPQHF
TRBV19	NA	NA	15	TRBJ2-7	TGTGCCAGTAGTCCGCGACAGGCGAGCTCCTACGAGCAGTACTTC	CASSPRQASSYEQYF
TRBV19	NA	NA	16	TRBJ1-5	TGTGCCAGTAGTGGAGGCCGGAGCGGTCGGAATCAGCCCCAGCATTTT	CASSGGRSGRNQPQHF
TRBV2	NA	NA	15	TRBJ1-4	TGTGCCAGCAGTGACCTCAGCACAACTAATGAAAAACTGTTTTTT	CASSDLSTTNEKLFF
TRBV21-1	NA	NA	17	TRBJ2-4	TGTGCCAGACCCAAGGTGGGGGATGCACTAGCCAAAAACATTCAGTACTTC	CARPKVGDALAKNIQYF
TRBV4-1	TRBD1	NA	17	TRBJ2-2	TGCGCCAGCAGCCAAGGTGACAGGGGCTCGAACACCGGGGAGCTGTTTTTT	CASSQGDRGSNTGELFF
TRBV7-2	TRBD2	NA	17	TRBJ2-4	TGTGCCAGCAGCCAACACGGAACTAGCGGGGGGGGAAACATTCAGTACTTC	CASSQHGTSGGGNIQYF
TRBV6-6	NA	NA	13	TRBJ2-3	TGTGCCAGCAGTTATTCCCTTGGAGATACGCAGTATTTT	CASSYSLGDTQYF
TRBV6-6	NA	NA	15	TRBJ2-7	TGTGCCAGCAGTCACGAACACTCAAAAACCTACGAGCAGTACTTC	CASSHEHSKTYEQYF
TRBV2	TRBD2	NA	14	TRBJ2-1	TGTGCCAGCACTCGGGACTACTCCTACAATGAGCAGTTCTTC	CASTRDYSYNEQFF
TRBV11-2	NA	NA	15	TRBJ2-7	TGTGCCAGCAGCTTAGAGGGCAGGCAGCAGTCCGAGCAGTACTTC	CASSLEGRQQSEQYF
TRBV6-6	NA	NA	15	TRBJ1-1	TGTGCCAGCAGTCTTTACGGGGGTGATGGCACTGAAGCTTTCTTT	CASSLYGGDGTEAFF
TRBV29-1	NA	NA	13	TRBJ1-1	TGCAGCGTTGCTGGAGTTCTAGACACTGAAGCTTTCTTT	CSVAGVLDTEAFF
TRBV29-1	TRBD1	NA	11	TRBJ1-2	TGCAGCGGGGGACAGGTTGATGGCTACACCTTC	CSGGQVDGYTF
TRBV2	NA	NA	14	TRBJ2-1	TGTGCCAGCAGCGACCGCCTGAGATACAATGAGCAGTTCTTC	CASSDRLRYNEQFF
TRBV27	NA	NA	15	TRBJ1-6	TGTGCCAGCAGTTTGGCCAGGGGAGGAAAGTCACCCCTCCACTTT	CASSLARGGKSPLHF
TRBV2	TRBD2	NA	15	TRBJ2-7	TGTGCCAGCAGCGGGACTAGCGGAAGCTCCTACGAGCAGTACTTC	CASSGTSGSSYEQYF
TRBV5-1	NA	NA	15	TRBJ2-2	TGCGCCAGCAGCTTGTTGGGTGGTCTAACCGGGGAGCTGTTTTTT	CASSLLGGLTGELFF
TRBV2	NA	NA	14	TRBJ2-7	TGTGCCAGCAGTGAGACGGACATCATCTACGAGCAGTACTTC	CASSETDIIYEQYF
TRBV5-1	NA	NA	12	TRBJ2-5	TGCGCCAGGGGCGTGCGAACGGGGACCCAGTACTTC	CARGVRTGTQYF
TRBV2	NA	once	14	TRBJ2-5	TGTGCCAGCACCGGCGGGCGCGGGCAAGAGACCCAGTACTTC	CASTGGRGQETQYF
TRBV6-1	NA	NA	13	TRBJ1-2	TGTGCCAGCAGTGAAGACAGTCCGTTTGGCTACACCTTC	CASSEDSPFGYTF
TRBV4-1	NA	few	14	TRBJ1-5	TGCGCCAGCAGCCAAGAAAAGGGGGGTGGGCCCCAGCATTTT	CASSQEKGGGPQHF
TRBV27	NA	NA	13	TRBJ1-5	TGTGCCAGCAGTTTCACTGACAATCAGCCCCAGCATTTT	CASSFTDNQPQHF
TRBV9	NA	few	13	TRBJ1-2	TGTGCCAGCAGCGTATTGGGGTCGTATGGCTACACCTTC	CASSVLGSYGYTF
TRBV4-1	NA	NA	15	TRBJ2-2	TGCGCCAGCAGCCAAGGTGCAGGGTTACTCGGGGAGCTGTTTTTT	CASSQGAGLLGELFF
TRBV6-1	TRBD1	NA	13	TRBJ2-7	TGTGCCAGCAGGCCCGGACAGGGGTACGAGCAGTACTTC	CASRPGQGYEQYF